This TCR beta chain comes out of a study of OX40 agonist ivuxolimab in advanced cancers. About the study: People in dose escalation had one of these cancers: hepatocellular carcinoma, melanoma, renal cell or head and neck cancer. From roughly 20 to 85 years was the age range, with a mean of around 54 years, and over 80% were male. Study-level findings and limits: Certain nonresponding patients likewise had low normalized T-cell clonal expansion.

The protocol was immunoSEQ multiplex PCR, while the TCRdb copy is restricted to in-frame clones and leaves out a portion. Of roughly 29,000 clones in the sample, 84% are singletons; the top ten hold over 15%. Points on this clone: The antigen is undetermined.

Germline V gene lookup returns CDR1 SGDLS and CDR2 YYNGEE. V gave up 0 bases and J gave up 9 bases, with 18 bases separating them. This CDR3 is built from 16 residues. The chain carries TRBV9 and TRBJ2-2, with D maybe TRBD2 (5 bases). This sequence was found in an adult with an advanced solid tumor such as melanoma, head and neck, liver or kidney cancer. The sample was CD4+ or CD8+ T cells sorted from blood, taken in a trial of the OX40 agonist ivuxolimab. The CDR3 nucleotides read TGTGCCAGCAGCGTAGCTGCTAGCCCCTACAATAGGGAGCTGTTTTTT. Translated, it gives CASSVAASPYNRELFF.